The 7 T cell receptor beta chains given below trace back to one sample, sequenced in a study of T cells in Graves' hyperthyroidism and ophthalmopathy. Template material for amplifying TCR beta CDR3 regions consisted of RNA transcripts. The HTBI primer set served for first-round RT-PCR of the TCR CDR3. TCRdb redid the calling of the multiplex PCR reads with MiXCR, one entry per CDR3 protein. The sample includes 500,000 to 600,000 distinct CDR3 sequences, approximately 20% of them seen just once. Input material: blood. These receptors all come from a man between 40 and 49 years old with Graves' ophthalmopathy.

This clonotype occurred a few times. The chain has TRBV28 and TRBJ2-3; D ambiguous. CDR3 size: 15 residues. Germline CDR1 reads MDHEN; CDR2 reads SYDVKM. Trimming removed 5 bases at V and 8 bases at J, with 20 bases between. This CDR3 reads CASSPPGPVIGTQYF. CDR3 nucleotides: TGTGCCAGCAGTCCTCCCGGGCCGGTGATTGGTACGCAGTATTTT.

This clonotype occurred many times. This rearrangement joins TRBV28 to TRBJ1-3; D might be TRBD1 (6 bases). V dropped 7 bases and J dropped 8 bases, with 15 bases sitting between them. CDR3 size: 13 residues. Germline V gives CDR1 MDHEN, CDR2 SYDVKM. CDR3 in amino acids: CASTYVRGDTIYF. The CDR3 bases are TGTGCCAGCACTTACGTCAGGGGAGACACCATATATTTT.

V is TRBV9 and J is TRBJ2-3, with D possibly being TRBD2 (6 bases). This CDR3 spans 14 amino acids. Germline V lookup: CDR1 SGDLS, CDR2 YYNGEE. Trimming cost V 2 bases and J 6 bases, with 13 bases left between them. For the CDR3, the DNA is TGTGCCAGCAGCGTCGAAGTTGGGGGGGATACGCAGTATTTT. This codes for CASSVEVGGDTQYF. Using reference TRBV9 and TRBJ2-3 for the parts outside the CDR3, the full variable domain is DSGVTQTPKHLITATGQRVTLRCSPRSGDLSVYWYQQSLDQGLQFLIQYYNGEERAKGNILERFSAQQFPDLHSELNLSSLELGDSALYFCASSVEVGGDTQYFGPGTRLTVL.

This clonotype was detected many times. For the CDR3, the DNA is TGCGCCAGCAGCTTGGTTAGGGGCTATGGCTACACCTTC. Protein product: CASSLVRGYGYTF. The rearrangement links TRBV5-1 to TRBJ1-2; a possible D gene is TRBD1 (5 bases). The CDR3 is 13 amino acids. CDR1 SGHRS and CDR2 YFSETQ come from the germline V gene. V lost 0 bases and J 4 bases, leaving 7 bases between the germline ends. The entire variable domain, with the rest obtained from reference TRBV5-1 and TRBJ1-2, is as follows: KAGVTQTPRYLIKTRGQQVTLSCSPISGHRSVSWYQQTPGQGLQFLFEYFSETQRNKGNFPGRFSGRQFSNSRSEMNVSTLELGDSALYLCASSLVRGYGYTFGSGTRLTVV.

The gene calls are TRBV5-1 and TRBJ2-5; TRBD1 matches at 7 bases. The trim removed 4 bases at V and 2 bases at J, leaving 8 bases unmatched. This CDR3 spans 15 amino acids. Germline values: CDR1 SGHRS, CDR2 YFSETQ. CDR3 in amino acids: CASSGGQPQQETQYF. Here the CDR3 DNA reads TGCGCCAGCAGCGGGGGACAGCCTCAACAAGAGACCCAGTACTTC.

Comments on this clonotype: A much larger clone lies a single base off, so this may be a read error. V is TRBV7-8 and J is TRBJ1-2; tentative D call: TRBD1 (6 bases). The germline gives CDR1 SGHVS, CDR2 FQNEAQ. The CDR3 spans 14 residues. CDR3 coding DNA: TGTGTCAGCAGCTTAGGACAGAGGAACTATGGCTACACCTTC. Translating gives CVSSLGQRNYGYTF.

The rearrangement uses TRBV24-1 and TRBJ2-2; D might be TRBD2 (6 bases). The CDR3 consists of 14 residues. Germline CDR1 and CDR2: KGHDR and SFDVKD. Trimming removed 5 bases at V and 6 bases at J, with 12 bases between. DNA of the CDR3: TGTGCCACCAGTGGCCTTGGCGGGGCCGGGGAGCTGTTTTTT. It encodes CATSGLGGAGELFF.